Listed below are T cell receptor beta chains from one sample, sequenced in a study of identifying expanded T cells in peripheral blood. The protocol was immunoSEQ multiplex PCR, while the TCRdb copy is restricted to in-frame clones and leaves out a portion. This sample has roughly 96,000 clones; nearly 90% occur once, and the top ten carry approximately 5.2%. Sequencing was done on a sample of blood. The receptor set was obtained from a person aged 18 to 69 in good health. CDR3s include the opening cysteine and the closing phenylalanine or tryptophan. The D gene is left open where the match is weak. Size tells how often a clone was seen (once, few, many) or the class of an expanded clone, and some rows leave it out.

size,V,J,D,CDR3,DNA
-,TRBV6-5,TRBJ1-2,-,CASSPSEWSYGYTF,TGTGCCAGCAGTCCTAGTGAATGGTCCTATGGCTACACCTTC
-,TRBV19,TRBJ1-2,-,CASSPGSGSNYGYTF,TGTGCCAGTAGCCCAGGATCAGGGTCTAACTATGGCTACACCTTC
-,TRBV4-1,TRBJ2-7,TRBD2,CASSQRLAFSYEQYF,TGCGCCAGCAGCCAACGACTAGCGTTTTCCTACGAGCAGTACTTC
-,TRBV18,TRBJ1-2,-,CASSPLTTLNYGYTF,TGTGCCAGCTCACCGCTAACCACGCTTAACTATGGCTACACCTTC
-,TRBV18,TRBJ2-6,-,CASSRQQGSGANVLTF,TGTGCCAGCTCACGACAACAGGGCTCTGGGGCCAACGTCCTGACTTTC
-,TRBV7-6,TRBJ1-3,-,CASSFEGSSGNTIYF,TGTGCCAGCAGCTTCGAGGGAAGCTCTGGAAACACCATATATTTT
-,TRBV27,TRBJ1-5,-,CASRTHNQPQHF,TGTGCCAGCAGGACTCACAATCAGCCCCAGCATTTT
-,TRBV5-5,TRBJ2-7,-,CASSLSGTNYEQYF,TGTGCCAGCAGCTTGTCGGGGACCAACTACGAGCAGTACTTC
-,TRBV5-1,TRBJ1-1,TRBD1,CASSPGQGSNTEAFF,TGCGCCAGCAGCCCAGGACAGGGCTCGAACACTGAAGCTTTCTTT
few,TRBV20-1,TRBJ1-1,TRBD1,CSAGPGTGAFF,TGCAGTGCTGGACCCGGGACAGGAGCTTTCTTT
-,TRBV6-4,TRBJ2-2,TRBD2,CASSDSIAGGTDTGELFF,TGTGCCAGCAGTGACTCGATTGCGGGGGGGACTGACACCGGGGAGCTGTTTTTT
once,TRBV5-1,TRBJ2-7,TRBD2,CASSFGRELDEQYF,TGCGCCAGCAGCTTTGGGCGGGAGCTGGACGAGCAGTACTTC
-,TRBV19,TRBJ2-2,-,CASSIASASTGELFF,TGTGCCAGTAGTATAGCCTCGGCCTCCACCGGGGAGCTGTTTTTT
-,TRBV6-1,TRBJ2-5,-,CASSEPGRPQETQYF,TGTGCCAGCAGTGAACCGGGACGCCCGCAAGAGACCCAGTACTTC
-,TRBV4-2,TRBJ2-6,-,CASSPHSAGANVLTF,TGTGCCAGCAGCCCACATTCGGCGGGGGCCAACGTCCTGACTTTC
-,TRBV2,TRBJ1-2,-,CASSEGPAGRFYGYTF,TGTGCCAGCAGTGAAGGCCCGGCAGGGAGATTCTATGGCTACACCTTC
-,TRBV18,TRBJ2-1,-,CASAGVRYNEQFF,TGTGCCAGCGCCGGGGTTCGATACAATGAGCAGTTCTTC
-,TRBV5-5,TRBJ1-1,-,CASSLDSGGTYRTFF,TGTGCCAGCAGCTTGGATTCAGGAGGGACATACCGAACTTTCTTT
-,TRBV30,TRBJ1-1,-,CAWSVRGNEAFF,TGTGCCTGGAGTGTACGAGGGAATGAAGCTTTCTTT
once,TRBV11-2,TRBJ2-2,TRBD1,CASSFNRGSTGELFF,TGTGCCAGCAGCTTTAACAGGGGGAGCACCGGGGAGCTGTTTTTT
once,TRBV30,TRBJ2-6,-,CAWSVLGGRPSGANVLTF,TGTGCCTGGAGTGTACTAGGGGGGAGGCCGTCTGGGGCCAACGTCCTGACTTTC
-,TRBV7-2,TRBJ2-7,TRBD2,CASSRTSGGGWSYEQYF,TGTGCCAGCAGCCGGACTAGCGGGGGAGGTTGGTCCTACGAGCAGTACTTC
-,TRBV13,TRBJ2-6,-,CASSLRSGANVLTF,TGTGCCAGCAGCTTACGCTCTGGGGCCAACGTCCTGACTTTC
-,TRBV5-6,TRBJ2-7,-,CASSPGVGYEQYF,TGTGCCAGCAGCCCTGGGGTAGGGTACGAGCAGTACTTC
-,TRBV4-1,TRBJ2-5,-,CASSQAKTQYF,TGCGCCAGCAGCCAGGCCAAGACCCAGTACTTC
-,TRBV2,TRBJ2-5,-,CASSEQGPTETQYF,TGTGCCAGCAGTGAACAGGGGCCAACCGAGACCCAGTACTTC
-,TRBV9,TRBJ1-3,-,CASSVEGLSGNTIYF,TGTGCCAGCAGCGTAGAAGGGCTCTCTGGAAACACCATATATTTT
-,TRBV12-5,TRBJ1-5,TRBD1,CASGLSPTGVDNQPQHF,TGTGCTAGTGGTTTATCACCGACAGGGGTCGACAATCAGCCCCAGCATTTT
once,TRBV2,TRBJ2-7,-,CASRNRSQPSYEQYF,TGTGCCAGCAGAAACAGGTCGCAACCCTCCTACGAGCAGTACTTC
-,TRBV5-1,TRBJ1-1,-,CASSWGNTEAFF,TGCGCCAGCAGCTGGGGGAACACTGAAGCTTTCTTT
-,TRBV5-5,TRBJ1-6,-,CASSMLNSPLHF,TGTGCCAGCAGCATGCTAAATTCACCCCTCCACTTT
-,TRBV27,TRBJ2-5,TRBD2,CASSSQSYGTSGRETQYF,TGTGCCAGCAGCTCACAATCTTATGGGACTAGCGGGAGAGAGACCCAGTACTTC
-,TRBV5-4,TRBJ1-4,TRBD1,CASSSGQGAYEKLFF,TGTGCCAGCAGCTCCGGACAGGGGGCTTATGAAAAACTGTTTTTT
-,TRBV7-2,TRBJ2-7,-,CASSLAGVNEQYF,TGTGCCAGCAGCTTAGCGGGAGTCAACGAGCAGTACTTC
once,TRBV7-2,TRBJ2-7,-,CASSFFSGSYEQYF,TGTGCCAGCAGCTTTTTTTCAGGGTCCTACGAGCAGTACTTC
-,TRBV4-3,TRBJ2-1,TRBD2,CASSQGTSGSLHEQFF,TGCGCCAGCAGCCAAGGGACTAGCGGGAGTTTGCATGAGCAGTTCTTC
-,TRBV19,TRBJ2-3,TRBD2,CASSPETSGGADTQYF,TGTGCCAGTAGCCCCGAGACTAGCGGGGGGGCAGATACGCAGTATTTT
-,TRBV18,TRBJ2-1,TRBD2,CASSPSSGSLGNEQFF,TGTGCCAGCTCACCTTCTAGCGGCTCATTAGGGAATGAGCAGTTCTTC
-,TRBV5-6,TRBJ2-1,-,CASSSQPNEQFF,TGTGCCAGCAGCTCACAGCCCAATGAGCAGTTCTTC
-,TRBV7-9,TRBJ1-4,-,CASSPGLGINEKLFF,TGTGCCAGCAGCCCCGGGCTGGGTATTAATGAAAAACTGTTTTTT
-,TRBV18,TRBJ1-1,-,CASSDTRNTEAFF,TGTGCCAGCTCAGATACACGAAACACTGAAGCTTTCTTT
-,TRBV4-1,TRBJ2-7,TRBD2,CASSQGGSYEQYF,TGCGCCAGCAGCCAAGGCGGGAGCTACGAGCAGTACTTC
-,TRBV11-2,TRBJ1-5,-,CASSLGPGTNQPQHF,TGTGCCAGCAGCTTAGGTCCAGGAACTAATCAGCCCCAGCATTTT
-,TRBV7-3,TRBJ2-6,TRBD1,CASSLGTGDVLTF,TGTGCCAGCAGCTTAGGGACAGGGGACGTCCTGACTTTC
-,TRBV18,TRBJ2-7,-,CASSPQAPPSYEQYF,TGTGCCAGCTCACCACAGGCACCCCCATCCTACGAGCAGTACTTC
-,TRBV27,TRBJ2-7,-,CASRVLGASYEQYF,TGTGCCAGCAGGGTCCTTGGGGCGAGCTACGAGCAGTACTTC
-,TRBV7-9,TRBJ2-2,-,CASSRKGGSHTGELFF,TGTGCCAGCAGCCGAAAAGGGGGATCGCACACCGGGGAGCTGTTTTTT
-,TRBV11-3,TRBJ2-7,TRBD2,CASSLDQRTSVAYEQYF,TGTGCCAGCAGCTTAGATCAGCGAACTAGCGTAGCCTACGAGCAGTACTTC
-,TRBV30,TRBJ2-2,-,CAWSEMGQGNTGELFF,TGTGCCTGGAGCGAGATGGGGCAGGGGAACACCGGGGAGCTGTTTTTT
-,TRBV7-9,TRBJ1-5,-,CASSSAARMGQPQHF,TGTGCCAGCAGCTCGGCCGCACGGATGGGTCAGCCCCAGCATTTT
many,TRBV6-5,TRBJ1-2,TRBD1,CASSNGAGGNYGYTF,TGTGCCAGCTCCAACGGGGCAGGGGGCAACTATGGCTACACCTTC
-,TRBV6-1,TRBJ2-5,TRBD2,CASRLAGGDGETQYF,TGTGCCAGCAGACTAGCGGGAGGGGACGGTGAGACCCAGTACTTC
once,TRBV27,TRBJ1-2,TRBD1,CASRSDSGGAGGYTF,TGTGCCAGTAGATCCGATTCAGGGGGCGCGGGTGGCTACACCTTC
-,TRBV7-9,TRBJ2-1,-,CASSLQGTFQSSYNEQFF,TGTGCCAGCAGCTTACAAGGGACCTTCCAAAGCTCCTACAATGAGCAGTTCTTC
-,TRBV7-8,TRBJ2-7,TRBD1,CASSLRQGDEQYF,TGTGCCAGCAGCTTACGGCAGGGGGACGAGCAGTACTTC